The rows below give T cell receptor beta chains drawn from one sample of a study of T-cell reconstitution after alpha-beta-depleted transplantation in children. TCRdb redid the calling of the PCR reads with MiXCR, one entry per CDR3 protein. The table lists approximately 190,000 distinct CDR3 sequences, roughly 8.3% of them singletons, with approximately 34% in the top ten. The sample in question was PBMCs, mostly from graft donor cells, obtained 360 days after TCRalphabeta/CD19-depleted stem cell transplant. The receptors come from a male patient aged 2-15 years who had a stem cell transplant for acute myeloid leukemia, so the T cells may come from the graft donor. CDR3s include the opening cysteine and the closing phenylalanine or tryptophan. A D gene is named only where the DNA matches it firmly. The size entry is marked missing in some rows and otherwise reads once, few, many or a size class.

TGTGCCAGCAGCCCCGGACAAGCGGGGGACTACAATGAGCAGTTCTTC,CASSPGQAGDYNEQFF,TRBJ2-1,few,TRBV7-9,TRBD2
TGTGCCAGCAGGACAGGGGATTATAGCAATCAGCCCCAGCATTTT,CASRTGDYSNQPQHF,TRBJ1-5,-,TRBV18,TRBD1
TGCAGCGTTGGGAACAGGGGTGGCTACACCTTC,CSVGNRGGYTF,TRBJ1-2,few,TRBV29-1,TRBD1
TGCAGTGCTAGAGATAGGGAAACCTGGGACTACGAGCAGTACTTC,CSARDRETWDYEQYF,TRBJ2-7,many,TRBV20-1,-
TGTGCCAGCAGGGCGAGGAGCGGTCGGAATGAGCAGTTCTTC,CASRARSGRNEQFF,TRBJ2-1,many,TRBV28,-
TGTGCCAGCAGCCTACCGACAGTGAGGGACATTCAGTACTTC,CASSLPTVRDIQYF,TRBJ2-4,few,TRBV12-3/TRBV12-4,-
TGTGCCAGCAGCTACCGGACTAGCGGCTACAATGAGCAGTTCTTC,CASSYRTSGYNEQFF,TRBJ2-1,-,TRBV5-5,TRBD2
TGTGCCAGCAGTTACTCCTTTTCTCCGGGGAACACTGAAGCTTTCTTT,CASSYSFSPGNTEAFF,TRBJ1-1,-,TRBV6-5,-
TGTGCCAGCAGTGAGGGACAGATCCAAGAGACCCAGTACTTC,CASSEGQIQETQYF,TRBJ2-5,many,TRBV27,TRBD1
TGCAGTGCTAGAGAGGGGGGGGGAGTTCAGCCCCAGCATTTT,CSAREGGGVQPQHF,TRBJ1-5,many,TRBV20-1,-
TGTGCCATCAGTGAGTCGAGGGCGACCGGCCCCGTCGAGCAGTACTTC,CAISESRATGPVEQYF,TRBJ2-7,-,TRBV10-3,-
TGTGCCGGCGGACTAGTAGGACGGACCCAGTACTTC,CAGGLVGRTQYF,TRBJ2-5,many,TRBV6-2/TRBV6-3,TRBD2
TGCAGTGCGAGACTAGCGGGAGTGAACGAGCAGTACTTC,CSARLAGVNEQYF,TRBJ2-7,-,TRBV20-1,TRBD2
TGCGCCAGCAGCTTCAGGACGGAAGAGACCCAGTACTTC,CASSFRTEETQYF,TRBJ2-5,many,TRBV5-1,-
TGTGCCAGCAGCCGACAAGGGGACAGGTCGAACACCGGGGAGCTGTTTTTT,CASSRQGDRSNTGELFF,TRBJ2-2,-,TRBV7-4,TRBD1
TGTGCCAGCAGCCCCTCGTGGACTAGCGGGAGGCCTCTTCGGTTTCGCGAGCAGTACTTC,CASSPSWTSGRPLRFREQYF,TRBJ2-7,few,TRBV11-1,TRBD2
TGTGCCAGCAGTCCGCCGGGACAGAGGCAGCCCCAGCATTTT,CASSPPGQRQPQHF,TRBJ1-5,many,TRBV12-3/TRBV12-4,TRBD1
TGTGCCAGCAGCTTAAACACCCAAGAGACCCAGTACTTC,CASSLNTQETQYF,TRBJ2-5,few,TRBV11-2,-
TGCAGTGCCGAATTTTCGGAAGAGCAGTTCTTC,CSAEFSEEQFF,TRBJ2-1,many,TRBV20-1,-
TGCAGCGTGTCGACTAGCTACACAGATACGCAGTATTTT,CSVSTSYTDTQYF,TRBJ2-3,-,TRBV29-1,TRBD2
TGTGCCTCCCGGGATAACTACGAGCAGTACTTC,CASRDNYEQYF,TRBJ2-7,-,TRBV6-2/TRBV6-3,-
TGTGCCAGCAGCTTTAGAGCGGGAGGGGACAATGAGCAGTTCTTC,CASSFRAGGDNEQFF,TRBJ2-1,-,TRBV11-2,TRBD2
TGCGCCAGCAGCTTGAGCCCCCTGGAGACCCAGTACTTC,CASSLSPLETQYF,TRBJ2-5,many,TRBV5-1,-
TGCGCCAGCAGCCAAGATACTACCGTAAATGAGCAGTTCTTC,CASSQDTTVNEQFF,TRBJ2-1,many,TRBV4-3,-
TGTGCCAGCAGCAAAGGGCGTAGCGGGTCTACCTACGAGCAGTACTTC,CASSKGRSGSTYEQYF,TRBJ2-7,few,TRBV11-2,TRBD2
TGCAGTGCTCCTAAAGCGGGAGGCCTGATCTCCGAGCAGTACTTC,CSAPKAGGLISEQYF,TRBJ2-7,many,TRBV20-1,TRBD2
TGTGCCAGCAGCACCCTCCAGCGGGAGGGTTTACACAATGAGCAGTTCTTC,CASSTLQREGLHNEQFF,TRBJ2-1,few,TRBV7-8,TRBD2
TGTGCCAGCAGCCAAGAAACAGGGACCGTGGCCGGGGAGCTGTTTTTT,CASSQETGTVAGELFF,TRBJ2-2,-,TRBV4-2,-
TGTGCCAGCAGCTTAACGGGGCAGGCGAACACTGAAGCTTTCTTT,CASSLTGQANTEAFF,TRBJ1-1,many,TRBV7-3,-
TGCAGCGTTGAGGGGAGACTCTCTGATACGCAGTATTTT,CSVEGRLSDTQYF,TRBJ2-3,few,TRBV29-1,-
TGTGCCAGCAGTTGGGGGGGTAGGGGCTACACCTTC,CASSWGGRGYTF,TRBJ1-2,few,TRBV12-3/TRBV12-4,-
TGTGCCATCAGTGAGTCAGATATCTTACTAGCTTTCTTT,CAISESDILLAFF,TRBJ1-1,many,TRBV10-3,-
TGTGCCAGCAGTGAACAGCTAAATCAAGAGACCCAGTACTTC,CASSEQLNQETQYF,TRBJ2-5,few,TRBV6-1,-
TGCAGCGTTGAAGATTTCCGAGGGCCGGACAATCAGCCCCAGCATTTT,CSVEDFRGPDNQPQHF,TRBJ1-5,many,TRBV29-1,-
TGTGCCAGCAGTACCGGGACAGGCCCATACAATGAGCAGTTCTTC,CASSTGTGPYNEQFF,TRBJ2-1,many,TRBV12-3/TRBV12-4,TRBD1
TGTGCCAGCAGTTTAGTCCCGGGGATCTCCTACGAGCAGTACTTC,CASSLVPGISYEQYF,TRBJ2-7,-,TRBV12-3/TRBV12-4,-
TGTGCCAGCAGTTTTCATGTGGAGGGACAGGGTAATCAGCCCCAGCATTTT,CASSFHVEGQGNQPQHF,TRBJ1-5,-,TRBV12-3/TRBV12-4,TRBD1
TGTGCCAGCAGCCTACTAGCGGGAGGCCCCCCTATTGGGACAGATACGCAGTATTTT,CASSLLAGGPPIGTDTQYF,TRBJ2-3,few,TRBV7-6,TRBD2
TGCAGTGCTAGATCTCCGACAGGGGGCAAGTACGAGCAGTACTTC,CSARSPTGGKYEQYF,TRBJ2-7,many,TRBV20-1,TRBD1
TGTGCCAGCAGTGAAGGTGGGGGGTTAGCTCAGCCCCAGCATTTT,CASSEGGGLAQPQHF,TRBJ1-5,few,TRBV6-1,-
TGCAGCTTTAGGGGCGGGAGAATTGAAGCTTTCTTT,CSFRGGRIEAFF,TRBJ1-1,-,TRBV29-1,-
TGCAGCGTTGGTACGGGGGCAGATACGCAGTATTTT,CSVGTGADTQYF,TRBJ2-3,many,TRBV29-1,-
TGTGCCAGCAGCCCGGGCCCTACCGGGGAGCTGTTTTTT,CASSPGPTGELFF,TRBJ2-2,many,TRBV3-1,-
TGTGCCAGCACCGTTAGCGGGGCGACCACAGATACGCAGTATTTT,CASTVSGATTDTQYF,TRBJ2-3,many,TRBV12-3/TRBV12-4,TRBD2
TGTGCCAGCAGTCCACAGCGGAGGAACACCGGGGAGCTGTTTTTT,CASSPQRRNTGELFF,TRBJ2-2,many,TRBV12-3/TRBV12-4,-
TGCAGTGCTAGAGTTCGGGCCCGCACAGATACGCAGTATTTT,CSARVRARTDTQYF,TRBJ2-3,many,TRBV20-1,-
TGTGCCAGCAGTTTACGAAGGGAGCGCTATGGCTACACCTTC,CASSLRRERYGYTF,TRBJ1-2,-,TRBV12-3/TRBV12-4,-
TGTGCCAGCAGTTGGGGGGCATCCTACGAGCAGTACTTC,CASSWGASYEQYF,TRBJ2-7,-,TRBV12-3/TRBV12-4,-
TGCAGTGCTAGACAAGGCACCGTTAACTATGGCTACACCTTC,CSARQGTVNYGYTF,TRBJ1-2,few,TRBV20-1,-
TGTGCCAGCAGCCAAGAGGGACAGTTAAACGGCTACACCTTC,CASSQEGQLNGYTF,TRBJ1-2,few,TRBV7-2,TRBD1
TGTGCCAGCAGCTGGGGACAGGGCTACGAGCAGTACTTC,CASSWGQGYEQYF,TRBJ2-7,-,TRBV7-2,TRBD1
TGCGCCAGCAGCTTGATTCCTAGTGTGGGGGAGACCCAGTACTTC,CASSLIPSVGETQYF,TRBJ2-5,few,TRBV5-1,-
TGTGCCAGCAGCGTCCTAGCGGGGGGAGCCGGGGAGCTGTTTTTT,CASSVLAGGAGELFF,TRBJ2-2,-,TRBV5-5,TRBD2
TGTGCCAGCTCAGGGGGCCCCAACCTCTCCTACGAGCAGTACTTC,CASSGGPNLSYEQYF,TRBJ2-7,few,TRBV11-1,TRBD1
TGTGCCAGCAGTTTAGGGGCTCCACGTGAGCAGTTCTTC,CASSLGAPREQFF,TRBJ2-1,-,TRBV27,-
TGTGCCAGCAGTTCCCTAGCGGCGAGGGACACCGGGGAGCTGTTTTTT,CASSSLAARDTGELFF,TRBJ2-2,-,TRBV12-3/TRBV12-4,TRBD2
TGCGCCAGCAGCCAGGGACACTTCCAAGAGACCCAGTACTTC,CASSQGHFQETQYF,TRBJ2-5,many,TRBV4-3,-
TGTGCCAGCAGTTACCGGCGGGGGGACAGAGATACGCAGTATTTT,CASSYRRGDRDTQYF,TRBJ2-3,many,TRBV6-6,-